Each of the 21 T cell receptor beta chains below was sequenced from the same sample in a study of blood T cell repertoires in COVID-19. Assay used: immunoSEQ multiplex PCR; TCRdb lists only in-frame clones, some missing. This sample yields tens of thousands of clones, of which around 86% are seen a single time; 0.3% to 0.5% belongs to the top ten. The specimen was peripheral blood. Receptors were obtained from a human donor in a cohort sampled during active COVID-19.

This clone showed up just a few times. The CDR3 protein is CASSSRGDGYTF. The CDR3 nucleotides read TGTGCCAGCAGCTCACGGGGTGATGGCTACACCTTC. This chain uses TRBV3-1 (or the pseudogene TRBV3-2) with TRBJ1-2; D remains ambiguous. Per the germline V gene, CDR1 is LGHDT and CDR2 is YNNKEL (reference sequence). The V end was cut by 5 bases, the J end by 6 bases, with 10 bases between. The CDR3 is made up of 12 amino acids.

This chain links TRBV7-2 with TRBJ2-5, with TRBD2 identical over 10 bases. With V trimmed by 4 bases and J by 4 bases, 3 bases remained unmatched. This CDR3 spans 14 amino acids. The germline V gene has CDR1 SGHTA and CDR2 FQGNSA. CDR3 loop: CASSSSGGGETQYF. The CDR3, as DNA: TGTGCCAGCAGCTCAAGCGGGGGGGGAGAGACCCAGTACTTC.

V usage is TRBV29-1 and J usage is TRBJ1-2; 7 nucleotides line up with TRBD1. The CDR3 sequence is 14 residues long. With 6 bases clipped from V and 8 bases from J, the junction kept 15 bases outside the gene matches. CDR1 and CDR2 (germline): SQVTM, ANQGSEA. The DNA of the CDR3 is TGCAGCGTAGCAGGGGACAGCGGATGGGGGGGCTACACCTTC. It encodes CSVAGDSGWGGYTF.

The chain recombines TRBV11-2 with TRBJ1-1; 11 bases are shared with TRBD1. CDR1 is SGHAT, CDR2 FQNNGV, per germline. The CDR3 loop spans 13 amino acids. The J segment lost 9 bases and the V segment lost 6 bases, leaving 6 bases of the junction unmatched. The CDR3 DNA sequence: TGTGCCAGCAGACCGGACAGGGGGCTTAAAGCTTTCTTT. It yields the protein CASRPDRGLKAFF.

The J gene is TRBJ1-1, the V gene TRBV29-1, with D perhaps TRBD1 (5 bases). The CDR3 has 13 amino acids. Germline V lookup: CDR1 SQVTM, CDR2 ANQGSEA. Trimming cost V 7 bases and J 1 base, with 13 bases left between them. As DNA, the CDR3 is TGCAGCGGTGGAGGGGTTACGAACACTGAAGCTTTCTTT. It encodes CSGGGVTNTEAFF.

This clone is a singleton in its sample. This chain links TRBV6-5 with TRBJ2-7; D is possibly TRBD1 (5 bases). V shed 2 bases and J shed 3 bases, with 14 bases lying between them. The CDR3 length is 15 residues. The germline V gene has CDR1 MNHEY and CDR2 SVGAGI. CDR3 sequence reads: CASSYGRGGFYEQYF. The CDR3 DNA reads TGTGCCAGCAGTTACGGAAGGGGTGGATTCTACGAGCAGTACTTC.

This sequence joins TRBV29-1 and TRBJ1-4, with TRBD1 as a possible D gene (6 bases). The CDR3 runs 13 residues. CDR1 SQVTM and CDR2 ANQGSEA come from the germline V gene. Deletions cut 4 bases from V and 8 bases from J, with 14 bases between. CDR3 residues: CSVVTRGGEKLFF. The CDR3 DNA is TGCAGCGTTGTAACAAGGGGGGGCGAAAAACTGTTTTTT.

The chain recombines TRBV5-1 with TRBJ2-7; D may be TRBD2 (5 bases). The CDR3 loop spans 14 amino acids. Trimming removed 2 bases from V and 7 bases from J, with 16 bases in between. CDR1 and CDR2 (germline): SGHRS, YFSETQ. Written as DNA, the CDR3 is TGCGCCAGCAGCTTTTCGACCATACTAGGGGAGCAGTACTTC. Its protein product is CASSFSTILGEQYF.

This chain connects TRBV18 to TRBJ1-6; D unclear. The V end lost 3 bases, the J end lost 0 bases, and 12 bases lay between the germline ends. The CDR3 has 17 residues. Per germline, CDR1 KGHSH and CDR2 LQKENI. The CDR3 sequence is CASSPVYENSYNSPLHF. The CDR3 DNA follows: TGTGCCAGCTCACCGGTATATGAGAACTCCTATAATTCACCCCTCCACTTT.

The chain employs TRBV5-5 and TRBJ1-5; 7 nucleotides align to TRBD1. The V gene end was trimmed by 3 bases and the J gene end by 1 base; junction bases not matched to a gene: 4. In germline, CDR1 is SGHKS, CDR2 YYEKEE (reference sequence). This CDR3 has 15 residues. CDR3 in amino acids: CASSSLGQSNQPQHF. The CDR3 bases are TGTGCCAGCAGCTCTCTGGGACAGAGCAATCAGCCCCAGCATTTT.

The CDR3 DNA reads TGTGCCAGTAGTAACCGGGACTATGGCTACACCTTC. Its protein is CASSNRDYGYTF. The chain combines TRBV19 with TRBJ1-2; D unresolved. V dropped 4 bases and J dropped 3 bases, with 6 bases sitting between them. CDR1 LNHDA and CDR2 SQIVND come from the germline V gene (reference sequence). The CDR3 has 12 residues.

This chain uses TRBV9 with TRBJ2-2; D might be TRBD2 (6 bases). Looked up from germline, CDR1 is SGDLS and CDR2 is YYNGEE. Trimming took 3 bases from V and 4 from J, leaving 10 bases between them. This CDR3 has 14 amino acids. Here the CDR3 DNA reads TGTGCCAGCAGCGGTTACGGGGGCACCGGGGAGCTGTTTTTT. As protein: CASSGYGGTGELFF.

The chain has TRBV4-1 and TRBJ1-2; 7 nucleotides align to TRBD1. Germline V gene data show CDR1 as MGHRA and CDR2 as YSYEKL. The V segment lost 2 bases and the J segment 3 bases; nucleotides outside the gene matches: 6. This CDR3 has 15 residues. The CDR3 DNA follows: TGCGCCAGCAGCCAAATAACAGGGGTTTACTATGGCTACACCTTC. Translation gives CASSQITGVYYGYTF.

The J gene is TRBJ1-1, the V gene TRBV5-1; 9 bases map to TRBD1. The CDR3 totals 15 residues. Germline V gene lookup returns CDR1 SGHRS and CDR2 YFSETQ. Unmatched junction bases numbered 7, after V lost 2 bases and J lost 5 bases. DNA of the CDR3: TGCGCCAGCAGCTTTGCTCCGGGACAGGGAACTGAAGCTTTCTTT. It specifies CASSFAPGQGTEAFF.

This clone has only a few counts. V and J are TRBV6-5 and TRBJ2-7, with 7 bases that match TRBD2. Trimming at V came to 8 bases and at J to 3 bases, leaving 10 bases not matched to a gene. The CDR3 contains 14 residues. The V gene's germline CDR1 is MNHEY and CDR2 SVGAGI. CDR3 loop: CASRTPGGGYEQYF. The CDR3 nucleotides are TGTGCCAGCCGAACCCCCGGCGGGGGCTACGAGCAGTACTTC.

The rearrangement uses TRBV7-9 and TRBJ2-3; TRBD2 is a possible D gene (5 bases). Germline V gene sequence: CDR1 SEHNR, CDR2 FQNEAQ (reference sequence). The ends were cut back, 1 base at V and 1 base at J, with 9 bases in the middle. This CDR3 region has 15 residues. The CDR3 DNA sequence: TGTGCCAGCAGCTTAGGGCGGGCAGGCACAGATACGCAGTATTTT. Protein: CASSLGRAGTDTQYF.

CDR3 amino acids: CASSLDSSTNEKLFF. The CDR3, as DNA: TGTGCCAGCAGCTTAGACAGCTCAACTAATGAAAAACTGTTTTTT. The chain combines TRBV7-8 with TRBJ1-4, with no clear D. Germline values: CDR1 SGHVS, CDR2 FQNEAQ. This CDR3 contains 15 residues. The V and J ends lost 1 base and 0 bases respectively, with 6 bases between them.

V usage is TRBV3-1 (or the pseudogene TRBV3-2) and J usage is TRBJ2-7; the D gene is possibly TRBD2 (5 bases). Trimming took off 4 bases at V and 7 bases at J, with 14 bases between the two ends. Germline CDR1 and CDR2: LGHDT and YNNKEL (reference sequence). CDR3 length: 13 amino acids. CDR3 DNA sequence: TGTGCCAGCAGCCTTATTGACTATGGGGAGCAGTACTTC. This encodes CASSLIDYGEQYF.

This sequence joins TRBV10-3 and TRBJ1-2; 10 bases line up with TRBD1. V lost 5 bases, J lost 0 bases, and 12 bases stayed unmatched. Looked up from germline, CDR1 is ENHRY and CDR2 is SYGVKD. The CDR3 is 18 amino acids. The CDR3: CAISRGRTGGEANYGYTF. The CDR3 nucleotides are TGTGCCATCAGTAGAGGGAGGACAGGGGGTGAAGCTAACTATGGCTACACCTTC.

V gene TRBV5-1 combines with J gene TRBJ1-1; 8 bases are a match to TRBD1. The germline CDR1 and CDR2 sequences are SGHRS and YFSETQ. Trimming took 4 bases from V and 2 from J; bases not matched to a gene: 13. The CDR3 contains 17 residues. The CDR3 here is CASSPSPTTGVNTEAFF. In DNA, the CDR3 is TGCGCCAGCAGCCCCTCCCCCACGACAGGGGTTAACACTGAAGCTTTCTTT.

The chain employs TRBV19 and TRBJ1-2; 8 positions agree with TRBD1. With 4 bases clipped from V and 4 bases from J, the junction kept 5 bases outside the gene matches. The CDR3 totals 14 residues. The germline CDR1 and CDR2 sequences are LNHDA and SQIVND (reference sequence). The CDR3, as DNA: TGTGCCAGTAGTAGTCCGGACAGGGTCTATGGCTACACCTTC. Amino acids: CASSSPDRVYGYTF.